This T cell receptor (beta chain) was observed in a study of blood T cell repertoires in COVID-19. Whole-study context: T cells, B-cell-depleted T cells, or PBMCs supplied cDNA or gDNA.

The CDR3 length is 14 residues. V lost 4 bases, J lost 4 bases, and 13 bases lay in between. Germline V lookup: CDR1 SGHRS, CDR2 YFSETQ. Assay used: immunoSEQ multiplex PCR; TCRdb lists only in-frame clones, some missing. The sample holds over 600,000 clones; 85% to 90% are singletons and the top ten take more than 0.25%. The chain uses TRBV5-1 and TRBJ2-3; a weak D match, TRBD2 (5 bases). The TCR originated in a young woman with acute or convalescent COVID-19. The sequenced sample consisted of peripheral blood. This chain's CDR3 is CASSTSVSADTQYF. Here the CDR3 DNA reads TGCGCCAGCAGCACCTCCGTTAGCGCAGATACGCAGTATTTT. Together with reference TRBV5-1 and TRBJ2-3, the CDR3 gives the full variable domain: KAGVTQTPRYLIKTRGQQVTLSCSPISGHRSVSWYQQTPGQGLQFLFEYFSETQRNKGNFPGRFSGRQFSNSRSEMNVSTLELGDSALYLCASSTSVSADTQYFGPGTRLTVL.